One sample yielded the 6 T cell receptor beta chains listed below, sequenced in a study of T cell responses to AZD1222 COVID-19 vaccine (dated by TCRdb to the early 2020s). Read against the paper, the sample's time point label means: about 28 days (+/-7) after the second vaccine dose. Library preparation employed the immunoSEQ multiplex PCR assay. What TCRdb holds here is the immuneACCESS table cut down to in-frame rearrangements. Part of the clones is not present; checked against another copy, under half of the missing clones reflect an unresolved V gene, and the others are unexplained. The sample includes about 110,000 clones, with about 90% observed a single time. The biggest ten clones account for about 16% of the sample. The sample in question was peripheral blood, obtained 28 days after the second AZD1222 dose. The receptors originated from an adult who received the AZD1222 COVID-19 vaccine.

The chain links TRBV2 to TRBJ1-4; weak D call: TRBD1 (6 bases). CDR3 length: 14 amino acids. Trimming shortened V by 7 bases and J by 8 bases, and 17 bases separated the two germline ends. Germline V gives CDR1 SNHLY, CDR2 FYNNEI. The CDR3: CASIAGDAREKLFF. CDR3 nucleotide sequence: TGTGCCAGCATTGCAGGGGACGCGAGGGAAAAACTGTTTTTT.

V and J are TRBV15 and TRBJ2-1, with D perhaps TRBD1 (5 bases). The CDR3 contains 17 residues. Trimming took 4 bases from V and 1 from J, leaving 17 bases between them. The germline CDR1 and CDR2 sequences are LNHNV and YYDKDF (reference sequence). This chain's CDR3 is CATSTRTHSKSYNEQFF. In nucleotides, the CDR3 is TGTGCCACCAGCACCCGGACACATTCCAAATCCTACAATGAGCAGTTCTTC.

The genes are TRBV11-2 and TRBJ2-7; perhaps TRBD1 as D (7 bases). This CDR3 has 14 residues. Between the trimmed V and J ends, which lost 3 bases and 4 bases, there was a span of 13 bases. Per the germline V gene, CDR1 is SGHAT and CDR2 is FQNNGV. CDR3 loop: CASSLGQSGYEQYF. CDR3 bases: TGTGCCAGCAGCTTGGGACAGAGCGGGTACGAGCAGTACTTC.

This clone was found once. The CDR3 loop reads CAGNRDGSMNTEAFF. DNA for the CDR3: TGTGCCGGGAATCGGGACGGTTCAATGAACACTGAAGCTTTCTTT. The chain recombines TRBV6-5 with TRBJ1-1, with D perhaps TRBD1 (5 bases). V gave up 11 bases and J gave up 0 bases, with 19 bases separating them. The CDR3 runs 15 residues. Germline V gene sequence: CDR1 MNHEY, CDR2 SVGAGI.

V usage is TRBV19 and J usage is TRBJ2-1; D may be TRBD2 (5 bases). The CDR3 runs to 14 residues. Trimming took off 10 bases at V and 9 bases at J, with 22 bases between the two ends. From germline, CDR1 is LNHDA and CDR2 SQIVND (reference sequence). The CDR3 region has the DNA TGTGCCACTTCGCCCGAGGGCCTCTCCACTGAGCAGTTCTTC. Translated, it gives CATSPEGLSTEQFF.

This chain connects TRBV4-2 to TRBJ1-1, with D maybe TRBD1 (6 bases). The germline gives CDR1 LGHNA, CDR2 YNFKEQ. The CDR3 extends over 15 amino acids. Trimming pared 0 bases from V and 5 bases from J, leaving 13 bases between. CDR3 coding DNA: TGTGCCAGCAGCCAAGATCTGGGGGCTGCGACTGAAGCTTTCTTT. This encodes CASSQDLGAATEAFF.